This TCR beta chain was sequenced during a study of blood T cell repertoires in COVID-19. Study in general: Some COVID-19 samples were acute and others convalescent; all came from the United States, Italy and Spain. Sources were T cells, B-cell-depleted T cells, or PBMCs; the material itself was cDNA or gDNA.

Original processing methods: Quantification of nucleated cells was approximated via reference gene primer amplification. TCRdb's table, derived via immunoSEQ multiplex PCR, lists solely in-frame clones and lacks some. The DNA gave D and trimming, while V, J and clone size come from that table. Of over 200,000 clones in the sample, over 70% were seen once. This clone was recorded once. The germline V and J ends were trimmed by 0 bases and 6 bases, with 12 bases remaining between them. The CDR3 runs 15 residues. From germline, CDR1 is MNHNS and CDR2 SASEGT. This receptor was taken from a man older than 75 with acute or convalescent COVID-19. The chain uses TRBV6-1 and TRBJ1-5; tentatively, D is TRBD1 (5 bases). Sequencing was done on a sample of peripheral blood. CDR3 protein: CASSEAWAGRQPQHF. The CDR3 DNA sequence: TGTGCCAGCAGTGAAGCGTGGGCGGGACGTCAGCCCCAGCATTTT.